This T cell receptor (beta chain) is drawn from a study of beta chain features in type 1 diabetes. Notes on the study in general: Cells with high TCR expression could be over-represented by cDNA sequencing.

Of note for this clone: What it binds is unknown. Other DNA sequences in this sample translate to the same CDR3.

One heparinised draw of blood, averaging roughly 120 mL, came from each donor. cDNA synthesis used the whole RNA isolate, giving expressed TCRB sequences. Naive, central memory and regulatory T cell samples yielded about 3.57 million reads on average. The method was immunoSEQ multiplex PCR; TCRdb's version includes in-frame clones alone and lacks a portion of them. Among 900,000 or so clones listed, roughly a sixth were seen once. The sample was naive CD4+ T cells from blood. The receptor was derived from a woman younger than 30 in good health.

CDR3 nucleotide sequence: TGTGCCAGCAGCCAGGGCGGCTACGAGCAGTACTTC. Encoded protein: CASSQGGYEQYF. V and J are TRBV14 and TRBJ2-7; D not resolved. Trimming took 3 bases from V and 3 from J, leaving 6 bases between them. Looked up from germline, CDR1 is SGHDN and CDR2 is FVKESK. CDR3 length: 12 residues.